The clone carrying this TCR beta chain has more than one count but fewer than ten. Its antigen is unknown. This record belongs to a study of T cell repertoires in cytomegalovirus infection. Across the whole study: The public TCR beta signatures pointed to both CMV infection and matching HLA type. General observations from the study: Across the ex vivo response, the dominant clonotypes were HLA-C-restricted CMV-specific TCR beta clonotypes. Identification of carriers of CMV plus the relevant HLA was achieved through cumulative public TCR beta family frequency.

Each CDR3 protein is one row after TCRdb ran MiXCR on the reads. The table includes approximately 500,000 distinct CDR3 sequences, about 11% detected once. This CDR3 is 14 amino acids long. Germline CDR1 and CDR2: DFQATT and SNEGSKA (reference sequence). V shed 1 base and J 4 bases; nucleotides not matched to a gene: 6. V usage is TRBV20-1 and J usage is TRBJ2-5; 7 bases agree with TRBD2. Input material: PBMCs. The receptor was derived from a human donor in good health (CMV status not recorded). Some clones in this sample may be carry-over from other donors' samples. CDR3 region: CSARVGGGRETQYF. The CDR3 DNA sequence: TGCAGTGCTAGAGTAGGCGGGGGTAGAGAGACCCAGTACTTC.